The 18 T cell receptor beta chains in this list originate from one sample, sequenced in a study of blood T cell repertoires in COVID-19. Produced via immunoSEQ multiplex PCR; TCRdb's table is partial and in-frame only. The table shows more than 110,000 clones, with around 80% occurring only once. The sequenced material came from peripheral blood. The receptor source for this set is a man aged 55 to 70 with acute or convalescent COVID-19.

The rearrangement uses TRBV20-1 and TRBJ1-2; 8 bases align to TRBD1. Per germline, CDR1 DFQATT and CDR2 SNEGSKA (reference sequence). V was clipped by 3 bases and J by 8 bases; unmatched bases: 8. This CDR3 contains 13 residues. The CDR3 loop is CSASPDRGGGYTF. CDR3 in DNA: TGCAGTGCTAGTCCCGACAGGGGAGGAGGCTACACCTTC.

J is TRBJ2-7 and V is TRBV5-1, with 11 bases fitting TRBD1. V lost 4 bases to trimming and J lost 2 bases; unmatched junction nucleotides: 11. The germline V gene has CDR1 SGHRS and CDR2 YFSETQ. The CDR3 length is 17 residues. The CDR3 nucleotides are TGCGCCAGCAGCCCAAGGACAGGGGGCGCTGGGGCCTACGAGCAGTACTTC. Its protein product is CASSPRTGGAGAYEQYF.

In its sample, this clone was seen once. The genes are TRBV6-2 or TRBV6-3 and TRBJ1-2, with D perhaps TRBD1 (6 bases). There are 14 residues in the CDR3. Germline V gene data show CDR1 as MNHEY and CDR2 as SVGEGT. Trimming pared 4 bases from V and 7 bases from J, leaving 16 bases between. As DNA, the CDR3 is TGTGCCAGCAGTTTCTCAGGGGATGCCGGTGGCTACACCTTC. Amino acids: CASSFSGDAGGYTF.

The CDR3 DNA reads TGTGCCAGCAGTCGTCAGGGTTGGGAGACCCAGTACTTC. As protein: CASSRQGWETQYF. The rearrangement links TRBV2 to TRBJ2-5, with D possibly matching TRBD1 (5 bases). Deletions cut 5 bases from V and 5 bases from J, with 12 bases between. Germline loops: CDR1 SNHLY, CDR2 FYNNEI. This CDR3 has 13 amino acids.

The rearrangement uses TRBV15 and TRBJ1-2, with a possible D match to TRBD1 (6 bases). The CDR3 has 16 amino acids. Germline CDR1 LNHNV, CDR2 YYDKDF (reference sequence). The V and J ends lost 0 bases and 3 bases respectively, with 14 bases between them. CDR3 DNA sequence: TGTGCCACCAGCAGAGAAACCCCGGACAGCCACTATGGCTACACCTTC. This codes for CATSRETPDSHYGYTF.

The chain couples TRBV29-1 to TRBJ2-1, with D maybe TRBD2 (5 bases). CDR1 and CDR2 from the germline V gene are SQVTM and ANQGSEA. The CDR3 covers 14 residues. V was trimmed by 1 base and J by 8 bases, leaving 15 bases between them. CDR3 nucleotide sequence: TGCAGCGTTGAAGGTTCAGCCCTGGAGGATGAGCAGTTCTTC. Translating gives CSVEGSALEDEQFF.

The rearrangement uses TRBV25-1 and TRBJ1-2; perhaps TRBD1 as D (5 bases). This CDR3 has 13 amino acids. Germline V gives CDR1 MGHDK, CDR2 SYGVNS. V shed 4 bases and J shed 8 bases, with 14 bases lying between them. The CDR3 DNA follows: TGTGCCAGCAGTGGGGACTCCCCAGGAGGCTACACCTTC. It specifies CASSGDSPGGYTF.

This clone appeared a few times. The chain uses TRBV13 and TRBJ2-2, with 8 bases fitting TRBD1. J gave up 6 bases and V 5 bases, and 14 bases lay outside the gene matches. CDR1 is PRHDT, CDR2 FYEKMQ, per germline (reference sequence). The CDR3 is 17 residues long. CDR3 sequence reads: CASSPRGQGPKAGELFF. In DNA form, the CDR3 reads TGTGCCAGCAGCCCGCGAGGACAGGGTCCAAAAGCCGGGGAGCTGTTTTTT.

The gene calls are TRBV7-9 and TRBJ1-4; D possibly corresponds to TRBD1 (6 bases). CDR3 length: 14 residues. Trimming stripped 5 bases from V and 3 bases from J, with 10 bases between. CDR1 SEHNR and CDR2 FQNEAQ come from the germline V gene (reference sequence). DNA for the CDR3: TGTGCCAGCAGCATTCAGGGGTCTAATGAAAAACTGTTTTTT. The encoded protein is CASSIQGSNEKLFF.

CDR3 nucleotides: TGTGCCAGCAGCTTCGGGGTAGCGGGAGGAGCCCACAATGAGCAGTTCTTC. It translates to CASSFGVAGGAHNEQFF. V is TRBV5-4 and J is TRBJ2-1; 10 bases are a match to TRBD2. This CDR3 is built from 17 residues. Trimming cost V 2 bases and J 5 bases; bases outside gene matches: 10. Per the germline V gene, CDR1 is SGHNT and CDR2 is YYREEE (reference sequence). The full variable domain, completed using reference TRBV5-4 and TRBJ2-1, is ETGVTQSPTHLIKTRGQQVTLRCSSQSGHNTVSWYQQALGQGPQFIFQYYREEENGRGNFPPRFSGLQFPNYSSELNVNALELDDSALYLCASSFGVAGGAHNEQFFGPGTRLTVL.

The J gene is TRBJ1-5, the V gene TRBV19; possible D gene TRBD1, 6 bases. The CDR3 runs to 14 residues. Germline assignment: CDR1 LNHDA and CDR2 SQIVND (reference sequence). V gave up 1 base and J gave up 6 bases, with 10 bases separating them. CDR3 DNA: TGTGCCAGTAGTATAGGAACAGGGCCTCAGCCCCAGCATTTT. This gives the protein CASSIGTGPQPQHF.

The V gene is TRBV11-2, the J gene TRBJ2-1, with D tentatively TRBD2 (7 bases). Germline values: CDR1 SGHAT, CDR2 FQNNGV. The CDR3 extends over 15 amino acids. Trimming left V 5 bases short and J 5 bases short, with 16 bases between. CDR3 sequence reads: CASSRAGEGHNEQFF. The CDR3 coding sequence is TGTGCCAGCAGCCGGGCAGGGGAGGGACACAATGAGCAGTTCTTC.

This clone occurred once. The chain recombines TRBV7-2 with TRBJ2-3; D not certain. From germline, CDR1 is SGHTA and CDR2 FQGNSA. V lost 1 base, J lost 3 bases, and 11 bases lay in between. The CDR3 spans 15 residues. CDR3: CASSLGVVFTDTQYF. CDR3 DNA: TGTGCCAGCAGCTTAGGCGTGGTGTTTACAGATACGCAGTATTTT.

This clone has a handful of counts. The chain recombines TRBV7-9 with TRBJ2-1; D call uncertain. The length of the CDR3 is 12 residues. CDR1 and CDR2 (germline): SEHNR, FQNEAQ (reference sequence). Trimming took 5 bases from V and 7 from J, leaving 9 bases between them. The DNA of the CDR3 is TGTGCCAGCAGCCCCCGCGAGAATGAGCAGTTCTTC. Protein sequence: CASSPRENEQFF.

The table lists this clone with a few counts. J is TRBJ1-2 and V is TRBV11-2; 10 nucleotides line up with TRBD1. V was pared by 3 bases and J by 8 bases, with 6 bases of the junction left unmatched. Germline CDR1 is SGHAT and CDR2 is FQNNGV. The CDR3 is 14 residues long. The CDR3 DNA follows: TGTGCCAGCAGCTTTCGGACAGGGGGTTTCGGCTACACCTTC. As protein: CASSFRTGGFGYTF.

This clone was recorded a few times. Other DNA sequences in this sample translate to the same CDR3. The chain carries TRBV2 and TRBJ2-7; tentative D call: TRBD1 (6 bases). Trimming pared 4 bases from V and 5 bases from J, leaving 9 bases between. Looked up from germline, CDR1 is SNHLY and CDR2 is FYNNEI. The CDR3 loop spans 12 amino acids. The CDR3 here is CASSVQGDEQYF. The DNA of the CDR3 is TGTGCCAGCAGTGTACAGGGAGACGAGCAGTACTTC. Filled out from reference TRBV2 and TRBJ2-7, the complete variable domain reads EPEVTQTPSHQVTQMGQEVILRCVPISNHLYFYWYRQILGQKVEFLVSFYNNEISEKSEIFDDQFSVERPDGSNFTLKIRSTKLEDSAMYFCASSVQGDEQYFGPGTRLTVT.

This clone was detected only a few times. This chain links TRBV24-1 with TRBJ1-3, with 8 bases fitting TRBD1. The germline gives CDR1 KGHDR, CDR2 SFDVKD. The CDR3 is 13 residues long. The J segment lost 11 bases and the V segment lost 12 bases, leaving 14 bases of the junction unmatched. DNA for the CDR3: TGTGCCCCCGCCGGGACAGGAGGGCCTGCCATATATTTT. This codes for CAPAGTGGPAIYF.

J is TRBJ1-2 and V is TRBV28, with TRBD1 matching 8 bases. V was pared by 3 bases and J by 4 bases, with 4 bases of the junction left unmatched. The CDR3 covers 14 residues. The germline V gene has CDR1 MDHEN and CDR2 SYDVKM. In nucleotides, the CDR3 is TGTGCCAGCAGTTTCGGACAGGGATTCTATGGCTACACCTTC. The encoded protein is CASSFGQGFYGYTF.